A selection of T cell receptor beta chains follows, all from one sample in a study of PD-1 blockade in classical Hodgkin lymphoma. Profiling relied on immunoSEQ multiplex PCR, and the TCRdb table lists in-frame clones only, not all of them. The sample shows 20,000 to 25,000 clones, 71% of them seen only once. Sequenced here: peripheral blood mononuclear cells (PBMCs), sampled at baseline. Source of these receptors: a human donor with classical Hodgkin lymphoma. CDR3s include the opening cysteine and the closing phenylalanine or tryptophan. The D gene is left open where the match is weak. Rows give clone size only sometimes, using once, few, many, or a class for an expanded clone.

d_call: TRBD2; clone_size: .; j_call: TRBJ2-2; v_call: TRBV28; cdr3_nt: TGTGCCAGCACCCTCGGGGGGGCAGTCGGGGAGCTGTTTTTT; cdr3_aa: CASTLGGAVGELFF
d_call: TRBD1; clone_size: .; j_call: TRBJ2-1; v_call: TRBV30; cdr3_nt: TGTGCCTGGAGTGTACTGATCGGACAGGGGCAGTTCTTC; cdr3_aa: CAWSVLIGQGQFF
d_call: TRBD1; clone_size: once; j_call: TRBJ1-1; v_call: TRBV9; cdr3_nt: TGTGCCAGCAGCTCCGCCAGACAGGGAACTGAAGCTTTCTTT; cdr3_aa: CASSSARQGTEAFF
d_call: .; clone_size: .; j_call: TRBJ1-1; v_call: TRBV5-4; cdr3_nt: TGTGCCAGCAGCTCCCCTGGGCAGGGGAGGAACACTGAAGCTTTCTTT; cdr3_aa: CASSSPGQGRNTEAFF
d_call: .; clone_size: .; j_call: TRBJ1-3; v_call: TRBV14; cdr3_nt: TGTGCCAGCGGAAGACAACAAAACACCATATATTTT; cdr3_aa: CASGRQQNTIYF
d_call: TRBD2; clone_size: .; j_call: TRBJ2-7; v_call: TRBV5-1; cdr3_nt: TGCGCCAGCAGCTTGGGGTCGGGGGGGCTCGCCTACGAGCAGTACTTC; cdr3_aa: CASSLGSGGLAYEQYF
d_call: TRBD1; clone_size: .; j_call: TRBJ1-1; v_call: TRBV6-5; cdr3_nt: TGTGCCAGCAGCCAGGCAGGGGGCCTTCACACTGAAGCTTTCTTT; cdr3_aa: CASSQAGGLHTEAFF
d_call: .; clone_size: few; j_call: TRBJ2-5; v_call: TRBV18; cdr3_nt: TGTGCCAGCTCACCGCCAGGAGGGACAAAATTGGAGACCCAGTACTTC; cdr3_aa: CASSPPGGTKLETQYF
d_call: .; clone_size: once; j_call: TRBJ1-2; v_call: TRBV19; cdr3_nt: TGTGCCAGTAGTATCGGGGGAGGTGGCTACACCTTC; cdr3_aa: CASSIGGGGYTF
d_call: .; clone_size: once; j_call: TRBJ2-3; v_call: TRBV27; cdr3_nt: TGTGCCAGCAGTTCTAGGGTGGATCCCACAGATACGCAGTATTTT; cdr3_aa: CASSSRVDPTDTQYF
d_call: .; clone_size: .; j_call: TRBJ1-6; v_call: TRBV19; cdr3_nt: TGTGCCAGTAGTATAGCCGTTAATTCACCCCTCCACTTT; cdr3_aa: CASSIAVNSPLHF
d_call: .; clone_size: few; j_call: TRBJ2-1; v_call: TRBV5-1; cdr3_nt: TGCGCCAGCAGGTTGGATGGAGGGTCCTACAATGAGCAGTTCTTC; cdr3_aa: CASRLDGGSYNEQFF
d_call: TRBD1; clone_size: .; j_call: TRBJ1-1; v_call: TRBV14; cdr3_nt: TGTGCCAGCAGCCAAGAACAGAGAGACAGGGGGGTCATGAACACTGAAGCTTTCTTT; cdr3_aa: CASSQEQRDRGVMNTEAFF
d_call: TRBD1; clone_size: .; j_call: TRBJ2-1; v_call: TRBV28; cdr3_nt: TGTGCCAGCAGCTCCGGGACAGGGGTTCCATTGAACAATGAGCAGTTCTTC; cdr3_aa: CASSSGTGVPLNNEQFF
d_call: .; clone_size: .; j_call: TRBJ2-1; v_call: TRBV19; cdr3_nt: TGTGCCAGTAGTGGATCTAGTAACCTGCACAATGAGCAGTTCTTC; cdr3_aa: CASSGSSNLHNEQFF
d_call: TRBD1; clone_size: medium-sized; j_call: TRBJ1-3; v_call: TRBV7-8; cdr3_nt: TGTGCCAGCAGCATACTCGGGACAGCGAGGGACACCATATATTTT; cdr3_aa: CASSILGTARDTIYF
d_call: .; clone_size: .; j_call: TRBJ1-4; v_call: TRBV7-2; cdr3_nt: TGTGCCAGCAGCCGAGGGACCGCAACTAATGAAAAACTGTTTTTT; cdr3_aa: CASSRGTATNEKLFF
d_call: .; clone_size: few; j_call: TRBJ2-7; v_call: TRBV7-6; cdr3_nt: TGTGCCAGCAGTCCACAGGAGCTTTTAGGGGAGCAGTACTTC; cdr3_aa: CASSPQELLGEQYF
d_call: TRBD2; clone_size: .; j_call: TRBJ2-3; v_call: TRBV6-5; cdr3_nt: TGTGCCAGCAGTTACTCGGCGGGAGAAGTAGATACGCAGTATTTT; cdr3_aa: CASSYSAGEVDTQYF
d_call: TRBD2; clone_size: once; j_call: TRBJ2-7; v_call: TRBV28; cdr3_nt: TGTGCCAGCAAGTCAAGCGGGAGCGAGCAGTACTTC; cdr3_aa: CASKSSGSEQYF
d_call: TRBD1; clone_size: .; j_call: TRBJ1-4; v_call: TRBV7-8; cdr3_nt: TGTGCCAGCAGCGGATCGAGACAGGGTGAAAAACTGTTTTTT; cdr3_aa: CASSGSRQGEKLFF
d_call: .; clone_size: .; j_call: TRBJ2-5; v_call: TRBV2; cdr3_nt: TGTGCCAGCCTTGTGGAGACCCAGTACTTC; cdr3_aa: CASLVETQYF
d_call: .; clone_size: .; j_call: TRBJ1-2; v_call: TRBV10-3; cdr3_nt: TGTGCCATCAGTGACATGGGACGGGCAACATTC; cdr3_aa: CAISDMGRATF
d_call: .; clone_size: .; j_call: TRBJ2-7; v_call: TRBV30; cdr3_nt: TGTGCCTGGAGTACCGGGAGTTACGAGCAGTACTTC; cdr3_aa: CAWSTGSYEQYF
d_call: .; clone_size: .; j_call: TRBJ1-1; v_call: TRBV28; cdr3_nt: TGTGCCAGCAGACTCGGGGGGGACTGGGGAGCTTTCTTT; cdr3_aa: CASRLGGDWGAFF
d_call: .; clone_size: once; j_call: TRBJ1-1; v_call: TRBV7-2; cdr3_nt: TGTGCCAGCAGCTTAGGGAGGAACACTGAAGCTTTCTTT; cdr3_aa: CASSLGRNTEAFF
d_call: TRBD2; clone_size: .; j_call: TRBJ2-3; v_call: TRBV19; cdr3_nt: TGTGCCAGTAGTGGCCGACTAGCGGGGAGTGCAGATACGCAGTATTTT; cdr3_aa: CASSGRLAGSADTQYF
d_call: .; clone_size: .; j_call: TRBJ1-6; v_call: TRBV5-4; cdr3_nt: TGTGCCAGCAGCTTGAATGGTCCGGGAACCCTCCACTTT; cdr3_aa: CASSLNGPGTLHF